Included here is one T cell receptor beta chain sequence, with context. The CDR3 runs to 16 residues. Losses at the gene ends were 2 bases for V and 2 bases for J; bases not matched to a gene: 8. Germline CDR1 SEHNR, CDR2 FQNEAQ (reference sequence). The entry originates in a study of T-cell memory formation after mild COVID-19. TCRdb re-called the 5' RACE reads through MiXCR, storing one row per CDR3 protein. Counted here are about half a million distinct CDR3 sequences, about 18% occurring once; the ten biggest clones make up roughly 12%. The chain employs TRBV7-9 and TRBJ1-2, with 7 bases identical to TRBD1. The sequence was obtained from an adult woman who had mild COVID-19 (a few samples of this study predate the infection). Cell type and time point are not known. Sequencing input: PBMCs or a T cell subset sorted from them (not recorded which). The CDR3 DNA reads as TGTGCCAGCAGCTTACCCAAGACAGGGTTGAACTATGGCTACACCTTC. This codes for CASSLPKTGLNYGYTF.